Listed here are 3 T cell receptor beta chains from one sample, sequenced in a study of blood T cell repertoires in COVID-19. Profiling relied on immunoSEQ multiplex PCR, and the TCRdb table lists in-frame clones only, not all of them. Among some 130,000 clones listed, about 91% were seen once. Sample: peripheral blood. These receptors came from a middle-aged man with acute or convalescent COVID-19.

The V gene is TRBV3-1 (or the pseudogene TRBV3-2), the J gene TRBJ1-1; 7 bases fit TRBD1. The CDR3 has 15 amino acids. Germline values: CDR1 LGHDT, CDR2 YNNKEL (reference sequence). Trimming cost V 6 bases and J 1 base; bases outside gene matches: 8. The CDR3 loop reads CASSLGTASNTEAFF. The CDR3 nucleotides are TGTGCCAGCAGTCTAGGGACAGCATCGAACACTGAAGCTTTCTTT.

The chain combines TRBV2 with TRBJ2-1; a possible D gene is TRBD1 (6 bases). The germline V gene has CDR1 SNHLY and CDR2 FYNNEI. The CDR3 spans 13 residues. V lost 7 bases, J lost 7 bases, and 14 bases lay in between. For the CDR3, the DNA is TGTGCCAGCACAGGGGATCAGGCAAATGAGCAGTTCTTC. This codes for CASTGDQANEQFF.

The rearrangement uses TRBV5-1 and TRBJ2-1; 7 bases agree with TRBD1. Trimming at V came to 3 bases and at J to 4 bases, leaving 10 bases not matched to a gene. Germline CDR1 and CDR2: SGHRS and YFSETQ. This CDR3 comprises 16 residues. CDR3 bases: TGCGCCAGCAGCTCCTCTCCAGGGACAGCGTACAATGAGCAGTTCTTC. Translating gives CASSSSPGTAYNEQFF.